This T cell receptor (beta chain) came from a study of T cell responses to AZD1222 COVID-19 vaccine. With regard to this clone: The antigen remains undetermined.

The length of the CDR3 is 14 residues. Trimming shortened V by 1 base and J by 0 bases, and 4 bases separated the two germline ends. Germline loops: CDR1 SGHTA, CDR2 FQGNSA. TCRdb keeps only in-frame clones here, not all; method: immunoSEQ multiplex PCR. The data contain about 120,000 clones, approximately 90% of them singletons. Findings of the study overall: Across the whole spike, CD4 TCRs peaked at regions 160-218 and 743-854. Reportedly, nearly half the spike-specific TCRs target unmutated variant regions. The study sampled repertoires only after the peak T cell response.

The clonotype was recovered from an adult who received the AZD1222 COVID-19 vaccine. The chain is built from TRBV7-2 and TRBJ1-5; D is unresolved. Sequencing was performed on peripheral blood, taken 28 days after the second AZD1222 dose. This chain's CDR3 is CASSLGYSNQPQHF. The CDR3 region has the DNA TGTGCCAGCAGCTTAGGGTATAGCAATCAGCCCCAGCATTTT.